This record covers a single T cell receptor (beta chain). This specimen comes from a study of blood T cell repertoires in COVID-19. Data came from immunoSEQ multiplex PCR; TCRdb stores just in-frame clones and leaves some out. The sample shows 250,000 to 350,000 clones, approximately 89% of them seen only once. The CDR3 totals 12 residues. Trimming stripped 6 bases from V and 2 bases from J, with 8 bases between. The sample consisted of peripheral blood. This chain uses TRBV12-3 or TRBV12-4 with TRBJ2-7; no clear D gene. This sequence was found in a woman in her twenties or thirties who had recovered from COVID-19. DNA for the CDR3: TGTGCCAGCAGCCTACTGACCTACGAGCAGTACTTC. Translation gives CASSLLTYEQYF.